The 28 T cell receptor beta chains listed next were all sequenced from one sample in a study of tumor-infiltrating lymphocytes in primary liver carcinoma. cDNA specific to TCR beta was made from 500 ng of total RNA, with a constant-region primer employed for priming. Generation of the TCR beta libraries relied on three nested multiplex PCR rounds using slightly modified ARM-PCR. A C-beta reverse primer and TRBV1-TRBV30 forward primers served in each of the first two PCR rounds, at 9 to 10 cycles apiece. TCRdb reprocessed the multiplex PCR reads with MiXCR, giving one entry per CDR3 protein. The data contain roughly 100,000 distinct CDR3 sequences, about four fifths of them seen just once; the ten biggest clones take up approximately 21%. Co-extracted RNA and DNA came from approximately 20-30 mg of unsorted bulk tissue. Sequencing was done on a sample of liver tumor tissue from sampling region 3. As for subset: tumor region T3, left-lateral pole. These receptors were obtained from a man between 40 and 49 years old with primary liver carcinoma and hepatitis B virus infection.

Note on this clonotype: Given a much more abundant clone one base away, this may be a read error. V usage is TRBV7-9 and J usage is TRBJ2-3, with D maybe TRBD1 (6 bases). CDR1 and CDR2 from the germline V gene are SEHNR and FQNEAQ (reference sequence). V was pared by 7 bases and J by 0 bases, with 14 bases between. This CDR3 spans 15 amino acids. CDR3 residues: CASTSGVSSTDTQYF. For the CDR3, the DNA is TGTGCCAGCACCTCAGGGGTCTCTAGCACAGATACGCAGTATTTT. Full variable domain (outside the CDR3, taken from reference TRBV7-9 and TRBJ2-3): DTGVSQNPRHKITKRGQNVTFRCDPISEHNRLYWYRQTLGQGPEFLTYFQNEAQLEKSRLLSDRFSAERPKGSFSTLEIQRTEQGDSAMYLCASTSGVSSTDTQYFGPGTRLTVL.

This rearrangement joins TRBV12-3 or TRBV12-4 to TRBJ1-2; D perhaps matches TRBD1 (5 bases). V lost 8 bases, J lost 3 bases, and 16 bases lay in between. CDR3 length: 14 amino acids. Here the CDR3 DNA reads TGTGCCAGCGCCCGAAGGGGCGGGGACTATGGCTACACCTTC. Translation gives CASARRGGDYGYTF.

The chain links TRBV4-3 to TRBJ2-1; D unclear. V lost 4 bases and J 13 bases, leaving 20 bases between the germline ends. CDR1 is LGHNA, CDR2 YSLEER, per germline. CDR3 length: 14 residues. The CDR3 reads CASSRGTNFDEQFF. CDR3 sequence (DNA): TGCGCCAGCAGCCGAGGAACCAATTTCGACGAACAGTTCTTC.

Note on this clonotype: Relative to the germline gene, one junction end is altered; a read error may explain this. V gene TRBV12-3 or TRBV12-4 combines with J gene TRBJ2-5; D ambiguous. The CDR3 extends over 15 amino acids. In nucleotides, the CDR3 is TGTGTCAGCAGTTTGGCACATGGAATAAAAGAGACCCAGTACTTC. This sequence encodes CVSSLAHGIKETQYF.

To note about this clonotype: Compared with germline, one end of the junction differs, possibly owing to a read error. V gene TRBV6-1 combines with J gene TRBJ1-1, with TRBD1 identical over 9 bases. CDR1 is MNHNS, CDR2 SASEGT, per germline. The CDR3 extends over 16 amino acids. CDR3 nucleotides: TGTGCCAGCAGGATGGGACAGGGAGGCATGAACACTGAAGCTTCTTTT. Its translation: CASRMGQGGMNTEASF.

The chain employs TRBV29-1 and TRBJ2-7, with D unclear. The CDR3 extends over 12 amino acids. Trimming stripped 7 bases from V and 10 bases from J, with 20 bases between. Germline V gene data show CDR1 as SQVTM and CDR2 as ANQGSEA. In DNA, the CDR3 is TGCAGCGCGGGTTGGGGTAATCTTGAACAGTACTTC. It specifies CSAGWGNLEQYF.

Note on this clonotype: A much larger clone sits a single nucleotide away, making a read error possible. The missing conserved phenylalanine or tryptophan at the end of this CDR3 makes a read error likely. The chain carries TRBV5-1 and TRBJ2-7, with D unresolved. The CDR3 is 13 residues long. The germline V gene encodes CDR1 SGHRS and CDR2 YFSETQ. Trimming removed 0 bases at V and 1 base at J, with 5 bases between. The CDR3 region is CASSLVTSYEQYC. The CDR3 DNA follows: TGCGCCAGCAGCTTGGTGACGTCCTACGAGCAGTACTGC.

The rearrangement joins TRBV6-5 to TRBJ2-1; tentative D call: TRBD1 (8 bases). The V end lost 7 bases, the J end lost 11 bases, and 15 bases lay between the germline ends. From germline, CDR1 is MNHEY and CDR2 SVGAGI. The CDR3 loop spans 12 amino acids. For the CDR3, the DNA is TGTGCCAGCAAACAGGGGGGGAATAAGCAGTTCTTC. It codes for CASKQGGNKQFF.

The chain recombines TRBV29-1 with TRBJ1-1, with D unclear. The CDR3 spans 16 residues. V dropped 2 bases and J dropped 0 bases, with 16 bases sitting between them. The germline CDR1 and CDR2 sequences are SQVTM and ANQGSEA. CDR3 amino acids: CSVEIGKIIMNTEAFF. CDR3 DNA: TGCAGCGTTGAAATAGGAAAGATCATCATGAACACTGAAGCTTTCTTT.

This clonotype was recorded a few times. A junction boundary mismatches the germline segment, possibly from a read error. This chain uses TRBV29-1 with TRBJ2-2, with TRBD2 matching 9 bases. This CDR3 comprises 15 residues. Germline V gene data show CDR1 as SQVTM and CDR2 as ANQGSEA. The DNA of the CDR3 is TGCAGCGTTGGGACTAGCGCGGCGAAGACTGGGGAGCTGTTATTT. It yields the protein CSVGTSAAKTGELLF.

This clonotype was seen only once. The genes are TRBV11-1 and TRBJ2-7; D not certain. Per the germline V gene, CDR1 is SGHAT and CDR2 is FQDESV (reference sequence). The CDR3 length is 12 residues. The CDR3 loop is CAGSPESYEQYF. The CDR3, as DNA: TGTGCAGGCAGCCCCGAGAGCTACGAGCAGTACTTC.

A note on this clonotype: The CDR3 carries no conserved terminal phenylalanine or tryptophan, so it likely arises from a read error. The chain employs TRBV14 and TRBJ1-6; D is perhaps TRBD1 (5 bases). The ends were cut back, 3 bases at V and 7 bases at J, with 13 bases in the middle. There are 15 residues in the CDR3. Germline V gene lookup returns CDR1 SGHDN and CDR2 FVKESK. CDR3: CASSHREGQNSPLHI. CDR3 DNA: TGTGCCAGCAGCCACAGAGAGGGGCAGAATTCACCCCTCCACATT.

This clonotype was observed a single time. Compared with germline, one end of the junction differs, possibly owing to a read error. This chain uses TRBV4-1 with TRBJ1-3; unclear D gene. The CDR3 spans 16 residues. Germline-derived CDR1 and CDR2 are MGHRA and YSYEKL. CDR3 loop: CASSLHIIASGSTIYF. The CDR3 nucleotides read TGCGCCAGCAGCCTCCATATAATCGCCTCTGGAAGCACCATATATTTT.

About this clonotype: The junction does not match germline at one end; this may be a read error. The chain employs TRBV29-1 and TRBJ1-2; D remains unclear. The CDR3 is 12 residues long. Germline lookup yields CDR1 SQVTM and CDR2 ANQGSEA. The CDR3 DNA reads TGCAGTGTTGCCAGGACCGACTGTGGCTACACGTTC. Protein sequence: CSVARTDCGYTF. The entire variable domain, with the rest obtained from reference TRBV29-1 and TRBJ1-2, is as follows: SAVISQKPSRDICQRGTSLTIQCQVDSQVTMMFWYRQQPGQSLTLIATANQGSEATYESGFVIDKFPISRPNLTFSTLTVSNMSPEDSSIYLCSVARTDCGYTFGSGTRLTVV.

In the case of this clonotype: The junction and the germline gene differ at one end; a read error may be behind it. The chain has TRBV10-3 and TRBJ2-2; 13 bases are shared with TRBD2. The CDR3 is 16 amino acids. CDR1 ENHRY and CDR2 SYGVKD come from the germline V gene. The CDR3 spells CAISRGLAGNTGKLFF. In DNA form, the CDR3 reads TGTGCCATCAGTCGGGGACTAGCGGGAAACACCGGGAAGCTGTTTTTC.

V and J are TRBV12-3 or TRBV12-4 and TRBJ1-1, with TRBD1 as a possible D gene (5 bases). V lost 3 bases and J lost 10, with 18 bases in between. CDR3 length: 14 residues. CDR3 sequence: CASSFGGLNIGAFF. CDR3 in DNA: TGTGCCAGCAGTTTCGGGGGGTTGAACATTGGAGCTTTCTTT.

Details on this clonotype: The CDR3 ends on some other residue instead of the conserved phenylalanine or tryptophan, so this is likely a read error. The rearrangement uses TRBV6-1 and TRBJ1-1; maybe TRBD1 (5 bases). Germline V gene lookup returns CDR1 MNHNS and CDR2 SASEGT. The CDR3 covers 13 residues. Trimming left V 8 bases short and J 4 bases short, with 14 bases between. The CDR3 coding sequence is TGTGCCAGCCCCAGGACAAGGGGCACTGAAGCTTTCTTA. Translated: CASPRTRGTEAFL.

This clonotype was detected once. The CDR3 does not close with the conserved phenylalanine or tryptophan, likely indicating a read error. The chain carries TRBV6-2 or TRBV6-3 and TRBJ2-7, with D unclear. From germline, CDR1 is MNHEY and CDR2 SVGEGT. V was pared by 7 bases and J by 3 bases, with 10 bases between. The length of the CDR3 is 12 residues. CDR3 region: CASTSSIYEQYL. The CDR3 bases are TGTGCCAGCACCTCTAGTATCTACGAGCAGTACCTC.

This chain connects TRBV10-3 to TRBJ2-7; TRBD2 might be the D (6 bases). Trimming shortened V by 10 bases and J by 4 bases, and 20 bases separated the two germline ends. The CDR3 runs to 14 residues. Germline assignment: CDR1 ENHRY and CDR2 SYGVKD. CDR3 nucleotides: TGTGCCACCCGGACCCCCGGGGGAGTATACGAGCAGTACTTC. This gives the protein CATRTPGGVYEQYF.

A note on this clonotype: Relative to the germline gene, one junction end is altered; a read error may explain this. This chain links TRBV29-1 with TRBJ2-3; 8 bases are shared with TRBD2. Germline V lookup: CDR1 SQVTM, CDR2 ANQGSEA. CDR3 size: 14 residues. In DNA, the CDR3 is TGCTGCGTTGAGAGGCGGGAGGTTACAGGTACGCAGTATTTT. Residues: CCVERREVTGTQYF.

Comment on this clonotype: At one of its ends the junction is not consistent with the germline gene, which may arise from a read error. This rearrangement joins TRBV6-1 to TRBJ1-1; D may be TRBD1 (6 bases). The CDR3 totals 13 residues. Germline V gene lookup returns CDR1 MNHNS and CDR2 SASEGT. The CDR3 DNA reads as TGTGCCAGCAGTGAAGTCGGGGACACTAAAGCTTTCTTT. It is translated as CASSEVGDTKAFF.

As concerns this clonotype: The CDR3 does not close with the conserved phenylalanine or tryptophan, likely indicating a read error. V usage is TRBV6-1 and J usage is TRBJ2-5; 8 bases align to TRBD1. The germline gives CDR1 MNHNS, CDR2 SASEGT. V dropped 3 bases and J dropped 10; count of bases not matched to a gene: 7. This CDR3 has 13 amino acids. DNA of the CDR3: TGTGCCAGCAGTGACCAGGGGGCGGTGATCCAGTACTTG. Its protein product is CASSDQGAVIQYL.

This clonotype was detected once. One end of the junction varies from germline; a read error may be responsible. CDR3 sequence reads: CASNLGLADTGKLFF. The CDR3 DNA is TGTGCCAGCAACTTGGGACTAGCGGACACCGGGAAGCTGTTTTTT. The chain has TRBV5-6 and TRBJ2-2; 11 bases map to TRBD2. The CDR3 sequence is 15 residues long. Germline V gives CDR1 SGHDT, CDR2 YYEEEE.

Within the sample, this clonotype is medium-sized. This rearrangement joins TRBV6-5 to TRBJ2-5; D is possibly TRBD1 or TRBD2 (6 bases each). The CDR3 spans 13 residues. Between the trimmed V and J ends, which lost 2 bases and 5 bases, there was a span of 9 bases. CDR1 is MNHEY and CDR2 is SVGAGI in the germline V gene. The CDR3 reads CASSYPGAETQYF. The DNA of the CDR3 is TGTGCCAGCAGTTACCCGGGGGCGGAGACCCAGTACTTC.

Worth noting for this clonotype: Germline and junction disagree at one end, which may indicate a read error. The CDR3 reads CASSYPETEETQYF. The CDR3 DNA follows: TGTGCCAGCAGTTACCCAGAGACGGAGGAGACCCAGTATTTC. The chain couples TRBV6-6 to TRBJ2-5; D is perhaps TRBD2 (5 bases). CDR3 length equals 14 residues. CDR1 and CDR2 from the germline V gene are MNHNY and SVGAGI (reference sequence).

This clonotype was detected only a few times. This chain joins TRBV29-1 and TRBJ2-2; 9 nucleotides line up with TRBD1. The V segment lost 8 bases and the J segment 8 bases; nucleotides outside the gene matches: 6. This CDR3 spans 12 amino acids. Germline V CDR1 and CDR2: SQVTM, ANQGSEA. The CDR3, as DNA: TGCAGCAGTGGACAGGGGTCAGGGGAGCTGTTTTTT. This sequence encodes CSSGQGSGELFF.

Of note for this clonotype: One end of the junction is discordant with germline, which a read error may explain. This sequence joins TRBV7-9 and TRBJ1-5; D unresolved. CDR3 size: 12 residues. Per germline, CDR1 SEHNR and CDR2 FQNEAQ (reference sequence). The CDR3 DNA sequence: TGTGCCAGTAGCTTTGCGGATGCGCCCCAGCATTTT. This encodes CASSFADAPQHF.

Concerning this clonotype itself: One end of the junction is discordant with germline, which a read error may explain. The chain recombines TRBV6-6 with TRBJ2-1; D remains ambiguous. This CDR3 spans 12 amino acids. Germline V gene data show CDR1 as MNHNY and CDR2 as SVGAGI (reference sequence). The CDR3, as DNA: TGTGCCAGCAGCCCTCACAGAGGTGAGCAGTTCTTT. This encodes CASSPHRGEQFF.